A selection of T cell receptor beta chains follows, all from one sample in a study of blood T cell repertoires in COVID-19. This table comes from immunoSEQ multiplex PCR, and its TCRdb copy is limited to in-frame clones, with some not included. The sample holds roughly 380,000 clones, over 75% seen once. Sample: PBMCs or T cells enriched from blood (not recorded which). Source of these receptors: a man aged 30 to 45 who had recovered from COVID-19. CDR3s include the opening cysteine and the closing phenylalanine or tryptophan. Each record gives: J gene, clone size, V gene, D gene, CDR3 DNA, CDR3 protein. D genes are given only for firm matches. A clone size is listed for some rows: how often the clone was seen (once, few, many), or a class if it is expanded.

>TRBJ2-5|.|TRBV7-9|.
TGTGCCAGCAGACGTAGCGGCCCCCAAGAGACCCAGTACTTC
CASRRSGPQETQYF
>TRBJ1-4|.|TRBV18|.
TGTGCCAGCTCCATACAGGGCCCTAATGAAAAACTGTTTTTT
CASSIQGPNEKLFF
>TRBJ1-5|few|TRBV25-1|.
TGTGCCAGCAGTGAGTCGGGGGACGCGAGCAATCAGCCCCAGCATTTT
CASSESGDASNQPQHF
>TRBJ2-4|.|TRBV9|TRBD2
TGTGCCAGCAGTCGTGGGGGGGAAGTAGGAATTCAGTACTTC
CASSRGGEVGIQYF
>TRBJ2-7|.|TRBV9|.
TGTGCCAGCAGCGTAGACGTCGCGGGGTCCTACGAGCAGTACTTC
CASSVDVAGSYEQYF
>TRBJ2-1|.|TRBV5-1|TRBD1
TGCGCCAGCAGCGGACCGACAGGGGTCAACAATGAGCAGTTCTTC
CASSGPTGVNNEQFF
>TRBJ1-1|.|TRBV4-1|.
TGCGCCAGCAGCCAAGTCACAGACACTGAAGCTTTCTTT
CASSQVTDTEAFF
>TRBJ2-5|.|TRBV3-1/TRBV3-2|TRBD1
TGTGCCAGCAGCCAAGATCTGACAGGGGCGTCAGAGACCCAGTACTTC
CASSQDLTGASETQYF
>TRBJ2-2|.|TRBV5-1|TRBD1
TGCGCCAGCAGCTTGGGAGACAGGGTCCCCGGGGAGCTGTTTTTT
CASSLGDRVPGELFF
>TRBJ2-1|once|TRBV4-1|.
TGCGCCAGCAGCCAAGAAAGGGGGGGCTTCTACAATGAGCAGTTCTTC
CASSQERGGFYNEQFF
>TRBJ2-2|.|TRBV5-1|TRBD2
TGCGCCAGCAGCTTGAGACTAGCGGGAAACACCGGGGAGCTGTTTTTT
CASSLRLAGNTGELFF
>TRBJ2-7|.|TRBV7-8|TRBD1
TGTGCCAGCAGCTTGGACAGGGGAGTCGAGCAGTACTTC
CASSLDRGVEQYF
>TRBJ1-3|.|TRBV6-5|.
TGTGCCAGCAGGACAGGCGGAAACACCATATATTTT
CASRTGGNTIYF
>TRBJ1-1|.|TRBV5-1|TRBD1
TGCGCCAGCAGCGAGGGGACAGCCGTGAACACTGAAGCTTTCTTT
CASSEGTAVNTEAFF
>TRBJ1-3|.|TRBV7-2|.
TGTGCCAGCAGCTTAGACCCTTACGGTGGAAACACCATATATTTT
CASSLDPYGGNTIYF
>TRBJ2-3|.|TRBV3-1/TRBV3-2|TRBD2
TGTGCCAGCAGCCTTAGCGGGGGGGCTGGGGATACGCAGTATTTT
CASSLSGGAGDTQYF
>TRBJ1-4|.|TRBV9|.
TGTGCCAGCAGCGTAGATACGGGTACACAAAATGAAAAACTGTTTTTT
CASSVDTGTQNEKLFF
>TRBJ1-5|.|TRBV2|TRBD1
TGTGCCAGCAGTGCCGGGACAGGGGCCAATCAGCCCCAGCATTTT
CASSAGTGANQPQHF
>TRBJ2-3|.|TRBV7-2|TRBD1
TGTGCCAGCAGCTTATCAGGGGGCCCAGATACGCAGTATTTT
CASSLSGGPDTQYF
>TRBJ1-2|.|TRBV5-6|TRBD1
TGTGCCAGCAGCCATATTGTCCCGGGACAGGGGCCCTCTTCCCATGGCTACACCTTC
CASSHIVPGQGPSSHGYTF
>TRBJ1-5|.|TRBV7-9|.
TGTGCCAGCAGCTCCGGACAGACTATTAATCAGCCCCAGCATTTT
CASSSGQTINQPQHF
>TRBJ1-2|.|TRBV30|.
TGTGCCTGGAGCCCCGACAGTTTTTATGGCTACACCTTC
CAWSPDSFYGYTF
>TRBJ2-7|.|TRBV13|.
TGTGCCAGCAGTATCCAGGGTTACTGGGAGCAGTACTTC
CASSIQGYWEQYF
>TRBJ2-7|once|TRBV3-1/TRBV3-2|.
TGTGCCAGCAGCCAAGTCCTGCGGAGAACCTACGAGCAGTACTTC
CASSQVLRRTYEQYF
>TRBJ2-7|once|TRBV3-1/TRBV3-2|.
TGTGCCAGCAGCCAAGCAGGGGCCTACTACGAGCAGTACTTC
CASSQAGAYYEQYF